These T cell receptor beta chains were read from a single sample in a study of shared clonotypes between healthy human individuals. Profiling relied on immunoSEQ multiplex PCR, and the TCRdb table lists in-frame clones only, not all of them. Counted here are a few million clones, around 90% occurring once; the ten biggest clones make up more than 0.35%. The source material was naive CD4+ T cells from PBMCs. All receptors come from a man aged 18 to 30 in good health. Some clones in this sample may be carry-over from other donors' samples. Both conserved end residues are part of each CDR3. A D gene is named only where the DNA matches it firmly. Size values are once, few and many counts, or a class for expanded clones, and some rows have none.

V: TRBV6-6; size: NA; D: TRBD2; J: TRBJ2-3; DNA: TGTGCCAGCATTGAAAGGACTAGCGGCACAGATACGCAGTATTTT; CDR3: CASIERTSGTDTQYF
V: TRBV10-1; size: once; D: NA; J: TRBJ1-2; DNA: TGCGCCAGCAGTGGGCGGGCGGCCGGACGCGACTATGGCTACACCTTC; CDR3: CASSGRAAGRDYGYTF
V: TRBV4-3; size: NA; D: NA; J: TRBJ2-2; DNA: TGCGCCAGCAGCCAAGGACGCACTCCCGGGGAGCTGTTTTTT; CDR3: CASSQGRTPGELFF
V: TRBV30; size: NA; D: TRBD2; J: TRBJ2-3; DNA: TGTGCCTGGAATGGGCTAGCGGGAGATGCAGATACGCAGTATTTT; CDR3: CAWNGLAGDADTQYF
V: TRBV27; size: NA; D: TRBD2; J: TRBJ2-2; DNA: TGTGCCAGCAGTTTTACTAGCGGGAGTTGGGGGTTCACCGGGGAGCTGTTTTTT; CDR3: CASSFTSGSWGFTGELFF
V: TRBV7-8; size: NA; D: TRBD2; J: TRBJ2-3; DNA: TGTGCCAGCAGCGCTAGCGGGAGGGGAGATACGCAGTATTTT; CDR3: CASSASGRGDTQYF
V: TRBV28; size: NA; D: NA; J: TRBJ2-7; DNA: TGTGCCAGCAGTTTTTCAGCCCGCAGACAGAGCTACGAGCAGTACTTC; CDR3: CASSFSARRQSYEQYF
V: TRBV2; size: NA; D: TRBD1; J: TRBJ2-7; DNA: TGTGCCAGCAGTCTCCAGGGACAGGGTAACGAGCAGTACTTC; CDR3: CASSLQGQGNEQYF
V: TRBV4-2; size: NA; D: NA; J: TRBJ2-5; DNA: TGTGCCAGCAGCCAAGTTAGAGGGGCCGAGACCCAGTACTTC; CDR3: CASSQVRGAETQYF
V: TRBV5-1; size: NA; D: NA; J: TRBJ1-4; DNA: TGCGCCAGCAGCTTTTTTCCCTCAGTGGGCGGATCTAATGAAAAACTGTTTTTT; CDR3: CASSFFPSVGGSNEKLFF
V: TRBV28; size: few; D: NA; J: TRBJ1-5; DNA: TGTGCCAGCAGTTTCGGTCGGGGCAATCAGCCCCAGCATTTT; CDR3: CASSFGRGNQPQHF
V: TRBV7-6; size: NA; D: NA; J: TRBJ2-1; DNA: TGTGCCAGCAGCTTAGGGGACAACTCCTACAATGAGCAGTTCTTC; CDR3: CASSLGDNSYNEQFF
V: TRBV7-3; size: NA; D: TRBD2; J: TRBJ2-1; DNA: TGTGCCAGCAGCTTAAGTATTCAGGGCGGGAGCTCCTACAATGAGCAGTTCTTC; CDR3: CASSLSIQGGSSYNEQFF
V: TRBV19; size: NA; D: TRBD2; J: TRBJ2-1; DNA: TGTGCCAGTAGGTTGCAGCGGACTAGCGCCTACAATGAGCAGTTCTTC; CDR3: CASRLQRTSAYNEQFF
V: TRBV20-1; size: NA; D: NA; J: TRBJ2-3; DNA: TGCAGTGCTAGAGTGGGAGATACGCAGTATTTT; CDR3: CSARVGDTQYF
V: TRBV9; size: NA; D: TRBD2; J: TRBJ2-1; DNA: TGTGCCAGCAGCTCCCTAGCGGGAGATTACAATGAGCAGTTCTTC; CDR3: CASSSLAGDYNEQFF
V: TRBV28; size: NA; D: NA; J: TRBJ1-1; DNA: TGTGCCAGCAAGACCGCCGGTGAAACTGAAGCTTTCTTT; CDR3: CASKTAGETEAFF
V: TRBV5-1; size: few; D: NA; J: TRBJ1-1; DNA: TGCGCCAGCAGCTTGGGCGACAAGAACACTGAAGCTTTCTTT; CDR3: CASSLGDKNTEAFF